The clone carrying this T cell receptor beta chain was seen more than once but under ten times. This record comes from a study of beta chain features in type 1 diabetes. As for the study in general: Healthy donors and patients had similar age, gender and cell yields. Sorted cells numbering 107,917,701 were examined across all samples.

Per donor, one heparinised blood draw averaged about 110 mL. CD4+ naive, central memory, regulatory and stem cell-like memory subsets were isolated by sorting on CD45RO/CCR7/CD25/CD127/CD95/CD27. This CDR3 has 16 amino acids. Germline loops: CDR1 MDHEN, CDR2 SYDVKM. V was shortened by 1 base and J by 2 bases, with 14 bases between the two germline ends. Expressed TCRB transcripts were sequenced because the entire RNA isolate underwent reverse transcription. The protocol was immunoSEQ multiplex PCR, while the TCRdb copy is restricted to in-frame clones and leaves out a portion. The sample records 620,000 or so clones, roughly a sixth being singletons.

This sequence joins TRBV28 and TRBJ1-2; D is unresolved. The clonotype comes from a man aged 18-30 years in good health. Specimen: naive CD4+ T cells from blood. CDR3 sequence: CASSLSSIAGNYGYTF. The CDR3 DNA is TGTGCCAGCAGTTTATCGTCCATTGCGGGCAACTATGGCTACACCTTC.